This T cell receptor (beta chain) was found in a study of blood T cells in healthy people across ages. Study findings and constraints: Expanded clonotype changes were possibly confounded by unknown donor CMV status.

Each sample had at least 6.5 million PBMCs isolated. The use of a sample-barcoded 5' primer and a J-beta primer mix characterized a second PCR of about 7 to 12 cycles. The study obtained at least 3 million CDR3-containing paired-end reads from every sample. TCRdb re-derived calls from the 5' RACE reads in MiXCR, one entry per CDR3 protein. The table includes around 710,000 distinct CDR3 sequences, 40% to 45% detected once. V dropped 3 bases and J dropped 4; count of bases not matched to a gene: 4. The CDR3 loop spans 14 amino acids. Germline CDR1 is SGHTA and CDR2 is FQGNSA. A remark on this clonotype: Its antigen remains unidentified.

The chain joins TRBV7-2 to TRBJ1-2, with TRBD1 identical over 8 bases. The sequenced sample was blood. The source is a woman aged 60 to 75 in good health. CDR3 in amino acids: CASSFGQGAYGYTF. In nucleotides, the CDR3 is TGTGCCAGCAGCTTTGGACAGGGAGCCTATGGCTACACCTTC.